This passage covers 12 T cell receptor beta chains from one sample sequenced in a study of T cell changes during pregnancy in multiple sclerosis. Sequenced by immunoSEQ multiplex PCR; TCRdb stores in-frame clones only, minus some. The sample comprises tens of thousands of clones, roughly nine tenths of which are singletons, and about 2.3% rests with the top ten. Sample: peripheral blood, taken in the third trimester of pregnancy. All receptors derive from a female donor in good health, enrolled as a control in a pregnancy study.

The chain recombines TRBV7-8 with TRBJ2-1; 7 positions match TRBD2. V was clipped by 2 bases and J by 7 bases; unmatched bases: 11. Germline CDR1 SGHVS, CDR2 FQNEAQ. This CDR3 spans 16 amino acids. The CDR3 sequence: CASSLPERGFWNEQFF. CDR3 DNA: TGTGCCAGCAGCTTACCTGAGCGGGGCTTTTGGAATGAGCAGTTCTTC.

This chain uses TRBV27 with TRBJ1-5; D might be TRBD1 (6 bases). V lost 4 bases and J 9 bases, leaving 13 bases between the germline ends. From germline, CDR1 is MNHEY and CDR2 SMNVEV (reference sequence). This CDR3 region has 13 residues. The CDR3 nucleotides are TGTGCCAGCAGTTGGTCAGGGGATCGGCCCCAGCATTTT. This sequence encodes CASSWSGDRPQHF.

The genes are TRBV6-4 and TRBJ2-1; TRBD1 matches at 7 bases. Unmatched junction bases numbered 3, after V lost 2 bases and J lost 5 bases. Germline values: CDR1 MRHNA, CDR2 SNTAGT. This CDR3 spans 14 amino acids. CDR3 bases: TGTGCCAGCAGTGACGAGGGGGCGCACAATGAGCAGTTCTTC. It is translated as CASSDEGAHNEQFF.

Details on this clone: A junction boundary mismatches the germline segment, possibly from a read error. V is TRBV13 and J is TRBJ2-2, with 14 bases lining up with TRBD2. The CDR3 covers 18 residues. Germline V lookup: CDR1 PRHDT, CDR2 FYEKMQ (reference sequence). The CDR3 bases are TGTGCCAGCAGCGTAGGACTAGCGGGAGGCGCGAACACCGGGGAGCTGTTTTTT. Translation: CASSVGLAGGANTGELFF.

The V gene is TRBV15, the J gene TRBJ1-1; D unclear. The CDR3 spans 14 residues. Trimming shortened V by 0 bases and J by 7 bases, and 12 bases separated the two germline ends. Germline V gene data show CDR1 as LNHNV and CDR2 as YYDKDF (reference sequence). CDR3 protein: CATSRETRSNEAFF. In nucleotides, the CDR3 is TGTGCCACCAGCAGAGAGACACGAAGTAATGAAGCTTTCTTT. Drawing the rest from reference TRBV15 and TRBJ1-1, the complete variable domain is DAMVIQNPRYQVTQFGKPVTLSCSQTLNHNVMYWYQQKSSQAPKLLFHYYDKDFNNEADTPDNFQSRRPNTSFCFLDIRSPGLGDTAMYLCATSRETRSNEAFFGQGTRLTVV.

The rearrangement links TRBV9 to TRBJ2-1; 12 nucleotides agree with TRBD2. From germline, CDR1 is SGDLS and CDR2 YYNGEE. With V trimmed by 3 bases and J by 5 bases, 3 bases remained unmatched. This CDR3 region has 15 residues. DNA of the CDR3: TGTGCCAGCAGCGATCCTAGCGGGGGGGACAATGAGCAGTTCTTC. Protein: CASSDPSGGDNEQFF.

V usage is TRBV5-6 and J usage is TRBJ2-7, with 11 bases matching TRBD1. After removal of 4 bases from V and 6 bases from J, the junction contained 6 bases not matched to a gene. The CDR3 has 14 amino acids. Germline lookup yields CDR1 SGHDT and CDR2 YYEEEE. CDR3 nucleotide sequence: TGTGCCAGCAGCGATCCGGGACAGGGGGTCGAGCAGTACTTC. Encoded protein: CASSDPGQGVEQYF.

This chain's CDR3 is CASSDGLAGNNEQFF. CDR3 DNA: TGTGCCAGCAGTGATGGACTAGCGGGGAACAATGAGCAGTTCTTC. V usage is TRBV6-4 and J usage is TRBJ2-1; 12 bases are shared with TRBD2. Germline CDR1 is MRHNA and CDR2 is SNTAGT. The trim removed 3 bases at V and 5 bases at J, leaving 2 bases unmatched. This CDR3 comprises 15 residues.

The chain employs TRBV6-5 and TRBJ2-2, with D maybe TRBD2 (6 bases). Per germline, CDR1 MNHEY and CDR2 SVGAGI. Trimming removed 6 bases at V and 6 bases at J, with 17 bases between. The CDR3 is made up of 15 amino acids. The CDR3 DNA is TGTGCCAGCAGGGAGGGAGGAGGTAGGGCCGGGGAGCTGTTTTTT. It yields the protein CASREGGGRAGELFF.

The V call is TRBV5-4, the J call TRBJ2-7, with 8 bases lining up with TRBD1. The ends lost 1 base at V and 6 bases at J; junction bases unmatched: 6. This CDR3 has 14 residues. Germline V gives CDR1 SGHNT, CDR2 YYREEE (reference sequence). CDR3 residues: CASSLSGRGLEQYF. The CDR3 nucleotides are TGTGCCAGCAGCTTGTCAGGCAGGGGGCTCGAGCAGTACTTC.

The chain links TRBV9 to TRBJ2-5; possible D gene TRBD1, 6 bases. CDR1 and CDR2 (germline): SGDLS, YYNGEE. Trimming left V 4 bases short and J 3 bases short, with 10 bases between. The CDR3 contains 13 residues. CDR3 residues: CASSPDRKETQYF. In DNA form, the CDR3 reads TGTGCCAGCAGCCCGGACAGAAAAGAGACCCAGTACTTC.

This rearrangement joins TRBV6-4 to TRBJ2-2, with 9 nucleotides matching TRBD2. CDR1 MRHNA and CDR2 SNTAGT come from the germline V gene. The CDR3 totals 15 residues. With 0 bases clipped from V and 4 bases from J, the junction kept 0 bases outside the gene matches. The CDR3, as DNA: TGTGCCAGCAGTGACTCTAGCGGGAGCACCGGGGAGCTGTTTTTT. Its translation: CASSDSSGSTGELFF.